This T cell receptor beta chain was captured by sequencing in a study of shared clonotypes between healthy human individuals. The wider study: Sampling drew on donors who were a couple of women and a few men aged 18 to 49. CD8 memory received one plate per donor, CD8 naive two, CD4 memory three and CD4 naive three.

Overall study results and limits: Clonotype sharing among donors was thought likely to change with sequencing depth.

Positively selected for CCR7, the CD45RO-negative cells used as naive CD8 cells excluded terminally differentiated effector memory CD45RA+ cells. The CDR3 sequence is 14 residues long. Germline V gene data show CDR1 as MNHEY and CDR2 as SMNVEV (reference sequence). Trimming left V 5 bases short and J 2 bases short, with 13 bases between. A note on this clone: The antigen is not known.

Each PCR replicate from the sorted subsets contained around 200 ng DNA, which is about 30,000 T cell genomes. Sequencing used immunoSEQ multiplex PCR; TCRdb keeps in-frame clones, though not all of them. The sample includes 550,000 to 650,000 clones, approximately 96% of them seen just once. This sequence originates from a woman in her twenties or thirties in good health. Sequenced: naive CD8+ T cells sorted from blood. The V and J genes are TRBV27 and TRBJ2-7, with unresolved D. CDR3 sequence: CASSTLVTPYEQYF. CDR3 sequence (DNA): TGTGCCAGCAGTACCTTAGTCACCCCCTACGAGCAGTACTTC.